One and the same sample provided the 21 T cell receptor beta chains below, sequenced in a study of blood T cell dynamics during melanoma immunotherapy. The time point was: week 3, after first cycle of checkpoint inhibitor. Data came from immunoSEQ multiplex PCR; TCRdb stores just in-frame clones and leaves some out. Among about 5,600 clones listed, about 80% were seen once. The starting material was blood, obtained from a patient treated with checkpoint blockade. These receptors were obtained from a human donor with melanoma. Some clones in this sample may be carry-over from other donors' samples.

This clone was seen a handful of times. The chain has TRBV7-2 and TRBJ1-6; no firm D call. Trimming took 3 bases from V and 8 from J, leaving 2 bases between them. CDR3 length equals 11 residues. Germline V gene data show CDR1 as SGHTA and CDR2 as FQGNSA. The CDR3, as DNA: TGTGCCAGCAGCTTGGATTCACCCCTCCACTTT. This sequence encodes CASSLDSPLHF.

This clone has just a few counts. This sequence joins TRBV7-6 and TRBJ1-1; the D gene is possibly TRBD1 (5 bases). In germline, CDR1 is SGHVS, CDR2 FNYEAQ. Trimming cost V 1 base and J 1 base, with 13 bases left between them. This CDR3 is 16 amino acids long. CDR3 residues: CASSLEIHGQNTEAFF. CDR3 in DNA: TGTGCCAGCAGCTTAGAAATCCACGGACAGAACACTGAAGCTTTCTTT.

The chain uses TRBV5-5 and TRBJ2-5; 8 bases align to TRBD2. The germline V gene encodes CDR1 SGHKS and CDR2 YYEKEE (reference sequence). This CDR3 spans 16 amino acids. Trimming cost V 4 bases and J 2 bases; bases outside gene matches: 10. The CDR3 DNA sequence: TGTGCCAGCAGCCGGGAGGGGTTCGGGGATCAAGAGACCCAGTACTTC. This codes for CASSREGFGDQETQYF.

The rearrangement links TRBV7-2 to TRBJ1-1; D is unclear. Germline assignment: CDR1 SGHTA and CDR2 FQGNSA. The V and J ends lost 3 bases and 7 bases respectively, with 6 bases between them. This CDR3 is built from 11 residues. The CDR3 here is CASSLRNEAFF. DNA for the CDR3: TGTGCCAGCAGCTTGAGAAATGAAGCTTTCTTT.

The chain recombines TRBV10-3 with TRBJ2-7; D possibly corresponds to TRBD1 (7 bases). This CDR3 is built from 15 residues. Germline CDR1 is ENHRY and CDR2 is SYGVKD. The V gene lost 10 bases and the J gene lost 3 bases, with 22 bases spanning the gap. The CDR3 sequence: CATGGLDRANYEQYF. Here the CDR3 DNA reads TGTGCCACAGGGGGACTTGACAGGGCTAACTACGAGCAGTACTTC.

A few counts support this clone. The chain joins TRBV27 to TRBJ2-5; 10 bases line up with TRBD1. V lost 5 bases to trimming and J lost 3 bases; unmatched junction nucleotides: 12. The CDR3 totals 17 residues. The germline V gene has CDR1 MNHEY and CDR2 SMNVEV (reference sequence). CDR3 DNA: TGTGCCAGCAGTCCCGGACTTGGCGGACAGGGGGAAGAGACCCAGTACTTC. It translates to CASSPGLGGQGEETQYF.

The rearrangement links TRBV4-3 to TRBJ2-7, with D unresolved. This CDR3 contains 15 residues. Germline CDR1 and CDR2: LGHNA and YSLEER. V was trimmed by 1 base and J by 5 bases, leaving 15 bases between them. CDR3 in amino acids: CASSQVGTEWDEQYF. CDR3 nucleotides: TGCGCCAGCAGCCAAGTCGGTACAGAGTGGGACGAGCAGTACTTC.

This chain links TRBV11-2 with TRBJ2-5; D uncertain. The DNA end lines up better with TRBJ2-7; the J call may be wrong. There are 12 residues in the CDR3. In germline, CDR1 is SGHAT, CDR2 FQNNGV. DNA for the CDR3: TGTGCCAGCAGCCCGGTTACCTACGAGCAGTACTTC. This codes for CASSPVTYEQYF.

The CDR3 is CASSLGTSGVYEQYF. CDR3 nucleotides: TGCGCCAGCAGCTTGGGGACTAGCGGGGTCTACGAGCAGTACTTC. The J gene is TRBJ2-7, the V gene TRBV5-1; 12 nucleotides match TRBD2. Germline V gives CDR1 SGHRS, CDR2 YFSETQ. V was pared by 0 bases and J by 3 bases, with 1 base of the junction left unmatched. CDR3 length: 15 residues. The full variable domain, rest sourced from reference TRBV5-1 and TRBJ2-7, is KAGVTQTPRYLIKTRGQQVTLSCSPISGHRSVSWYQQTPGQGLQFLFEYFSETQRNKGNFPGRFSGRQFSNSRSEMNVSTLELGDSALYLCASSLGTSGVYEQYFGPGTRLTVT.

The J gene is TRBJ1-1, the V gene TRBV6-5; TRBD1 matches at 8 bases. Germline V CDR1 and CDR2: MNHEY, SVGAGI. CDR3 length: 13 residues. With 5 bases clipped from V and 4 bases from J, the junction kept 3 bases outside the gene matches. The CDR3 region is CASSLDRGTEAFF. The DNA of the CDR3 is TGTGCCAGCAGTCTTGACAGGGGCACTGAAGCTTTCTTT.

The chain joins TRBV6-6 to TRBJ1-1; D is undetermined. Germline V CDR1 and CDR2: MNHNY, SVGAGI (reference sequence). V was trimmed by 3 bases and J by 8 bases, leaving 4 bases between them. The CDR3 sequence is 10 residues long. In DNA form, the CDR3 reads TGTGCCAGCAGTTATGAGGAAGCTTTCTTT. It translates to CASSYEEAFF.

The gene calls are TRBV2 and TRBJ1-2; TRBD1 agrees at 9 bases. J was trimmed by 3 bases and V by 2 bases; bases with no gene match: 7. CDR3 length equals 16 residues. Germline V gene lookup returns CDR1 SNHLY and CDR2 FYNNEI. CDR3 bases: TGTGCCAGCAGTGAAAGGACAGGGGACTTAGACTATGGCTACACCTTC. Its protein is CASSERTGDLDYGYTF.

CDR3 protein: CASSLDRAGGSYEQYF. The CDR3 region has the DNA TGTGCCAGCAGCTTAGATCGGGCAGGGGGCTCCTACGAGCAGTACTTC. The chain employs TRBV11-2 and TRBJ2-7; the match to TRBD1 covers 7 bases. J was trimmed by 0 bases and V by 0 bases; bases with no gene match: 5. The CDR3 totals 16 residues. Germline lookup yields CDR1 SGHAT and CDR2 FQNNGV.

This clone was observed once. The V and J genes are TRBV5-1 and TRBJ2-2; 12 nucleotides align to TRBD2. Germline CDR1 reads SGHRS; CDR2 reads YFSETQ. The CDR3 is 18 amino acids. Trimming took 0 bases from V and 4 from J; bases not matched to a gene: 7. The CDR3 reads CASSLELAGGHGTGELFF. The CDR3 DNA sequence: TGCGCCAGCAGCTTGGAGCTAGCGGGGGGGCATGGCACCGGGGAGCTGTTTTTT.

The chain links TRBV25-1 to TRBJ2-2, with TRBD2 matching over 8 bases. Germline V gives CDR1 MGHDK, CDR2 SYGVNS. V lost 8 bases to trimming and J lost 4 bases; unmatched junction nucleotides: 9. The CDR3 totals 15 residues. CDR3: CASGGGRGGTGELFF. CDR3 in DNA: TGTGCCAGCGGAGGGGGTCGGGGGGGCACCGGGGAGCTGTTTTTT.

The chain combines TRBV6-1 with TRBJ1-2, with D possibly being TRBD1 (5 bases). The CDR3 runs 13 residues. CDR1 and CDR2 (germline): MNHNS, SASEGT. The V end lost 6 bases, the J end lost 4 bases, and 12 bases lay between the germline ends. The DNA of the CDR3 is TGTGCCAGCAGGGAGAGACAGACCTATGGCTACACCTTC. Amino acid sequence: CASRERQTYGYTF.

V is TRBV28 and J is TRBJ2-3; a weak D match, TRBD1 (6 bases). The CDR3 totals 16 residues. V was pared by 4 bases and J by 4 bases, with 18 bases between. Per the germline V gene, CDR1 is MDHEN and CDR2 is SYDVKM. The CDR3 here is CASSSTGRGPPDTQYF. CDR3 bases: TGTGCCAGCAGTTCAACAGGGAGAGGCCCGCCAGATACGCAGTATTTT.

By sample share, this clone is medium-sized. The chain employs TRBV19 and TRBJ1-6; D remains ambiguous. Germline-derived CDR1 and CDR2 are LNHDA and SQIVND (reference sequence). Trimming took off 5 bases at V and 4 bases at J, with 9 bases between the two ends. CDR3 size: 14 residues. The CDR3 coding sequence is TGTGCCAGTAGTCACAGAATTTATAATTCACCCCTCCACTTT. Its protein is CASSHRIYNSPLHF.

CDR3 region: CASRTGGGETQYF. DNA of the CDR3: TGTGCCAGCAGGACAGGGGGCGGTGAGACCCAGTACTTC. The V call is TRBV6-1, the J call TRBJ2-5; 10 bases map to TRBD1. The CDR3 sequence is 13 residues long. Germline CDR1 MNHNS, CDR2 SASEGT. With V trimmed by 6 bases and J by 5 bases, 3 bases remained unmatched.

Concerning this clone itself: Other DNA sequences from this sample encode an identical CDR3 as well. The V gene is TRBV30, the J gene TRBJ1-1; D ambiguous. The CDR3 is 11 residues long. Trimming shortened V by 5 bases and J by 2 bases, and 6 bases separated the two germline ends. Germline CDR1 and CDR2: GTSNPN and SVGIG (reference sequence). In DNA form, the CDR3 reads TGTGCCTGGGTCCTAAACACTGAAGCTTTCTTT. This gives the protein CAWVLNTEAFF. Based on the CDR3 plus reference TRBV30 and TRBJ1-1, the full variable domain is SQTIHQWPATLVQPVGSPLSLECTVEGTSNPNLYWYRQAAGRGLQLLFYSVGIGQISSEVPQNLSASRPQDRQFILSSKKLLLSDSGFYLCAWVLNTEAFFGQGTRLTVV.

V gene TRBV6-5 combines with J gene TRBJ1-1; TRBD1 might be the D (5 bases). The CDR3 runs to 15 residues. Per the germline V gene, CDR1 is MNHEY and CDR2 is SVGAGI. Between the trimmed V and J ends, which lost 0 bases and 4 bases, there was a span of 12 bases. Here the CDR3 reads CASSYSRRGGTEAFF. CDR3 sequence (DNA): TGTGCCAGCAGTTACTCGAGGCGGGGGGGCACTGAAGCTTTCTTT.